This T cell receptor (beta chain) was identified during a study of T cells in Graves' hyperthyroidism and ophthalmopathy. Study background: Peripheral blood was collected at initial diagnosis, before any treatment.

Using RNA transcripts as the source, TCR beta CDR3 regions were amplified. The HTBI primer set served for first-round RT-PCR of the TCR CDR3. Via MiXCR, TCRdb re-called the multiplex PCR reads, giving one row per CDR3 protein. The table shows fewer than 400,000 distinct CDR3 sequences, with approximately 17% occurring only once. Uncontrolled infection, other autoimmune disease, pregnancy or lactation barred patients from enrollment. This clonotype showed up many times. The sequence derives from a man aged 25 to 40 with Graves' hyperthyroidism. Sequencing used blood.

The CDR3 loop reads CASNYWGTVADTQYF. CDR3 sequence (DNA): TGTGCCAGCAACTATTGGGGCACCGTGGCGGATACGCAGTATTTT. The gene calls are TRBV5-5 and TRBJ2-3; weak D call: TRBD1 (5 bases). Germline lookup yields CDR1 SGHKS and CDR2 YYEKEE (reference sequence). Trimming shortened V by 6 bases and J by 6 bases, and 20 bases separated the two germline ends. CDR3 length equals 15 residues.